This T cell receptor (beta chain) is drawn from a study of blood T cell repertoires in COVID-19. Study information: Both acute and convalescent COVID-19 samples were obtained from the United States, Italy and Spain.

This clone appeared once. Under the authors' procedure: From reference gene primer amplification, estimates of nucleated cell counts were derived. Sequenced by immunoSEQ multiplex PCR; TCRdb stores in-frame clones only, minus some. V and J calls and clone size follow that table, whereas D and trimming were derived from the DNA. The table lists 150,000 to 250,000 clones, 82% of them singletons, with about 12% in the top ten. CDR1 and CDR2 (germline): GTSNPN, SVGIG (reference sequence). Deletions cut 3 bases from V and 2 bases from J, with 9 bases between. This CDR3 comprises 13 residues. Participant ages covered roughly 18 to 89 years across some 25 US areas.

The TCR was taken from a man in his forties who had recovered from COVID-19. Sequencing was performed on PBMCs or T cells enriched from blood (not recorded which). The V call is TRBV30, the J call TRBJ2-3; TRBD2 might be the D (5 bases). The CDR3 nucleotides are TGTGCCTGGAGCCGGGGAATCACAGATACGCAGTATTTT. Protein: CAWSRGITDTQYF.